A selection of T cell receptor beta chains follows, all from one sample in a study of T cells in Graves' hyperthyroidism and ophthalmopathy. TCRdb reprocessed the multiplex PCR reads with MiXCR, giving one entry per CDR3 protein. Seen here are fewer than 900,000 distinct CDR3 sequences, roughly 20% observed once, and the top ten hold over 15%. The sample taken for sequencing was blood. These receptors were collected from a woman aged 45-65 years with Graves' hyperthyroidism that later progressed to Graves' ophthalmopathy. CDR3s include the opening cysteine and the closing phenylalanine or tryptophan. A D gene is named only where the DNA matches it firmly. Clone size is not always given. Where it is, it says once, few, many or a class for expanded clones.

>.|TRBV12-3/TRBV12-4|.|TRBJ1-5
CASRDYRDQPQHF
TGTGCCAGCAGAGACTACAGGGATCAGCCCCAGCATTTT
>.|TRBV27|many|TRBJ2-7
CASSSQDGPYEQYF
TGTGCCAGCAGTTCCCAGGACGGTCCCTACGAGCAGTACTTC
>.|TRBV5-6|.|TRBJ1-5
CASSLDPEGPQHF
TGTGCCAGCAGCTTGGATCCCGAAGGGCCCCAGCATTTT
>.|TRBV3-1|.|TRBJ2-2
CASSPSGGGSEGLFF
TGTGCCAGCAGCCCCTCGGGTGGAGGGTCGGAAGGGCTGTTTTTT
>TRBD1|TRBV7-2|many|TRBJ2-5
CASSFGQEETQYF
TGTGCCAGCAGCTTCGGACAGGAAGAGACCCAGTACTTC
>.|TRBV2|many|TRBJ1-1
CASSGQMNTEAFF
TGTGCCAGCAGCGGACAGATGAACACTGAAGCTTTCTTT
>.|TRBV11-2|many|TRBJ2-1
CASSPRFSSYNEQFF
TGTGCCAGCAGCCCCCGTTTCAGCTCCTACAATGAGCAGTTCTTC
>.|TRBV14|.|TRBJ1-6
CASSQNPRGSPLHF
TGTGCCAGCAGCCAGAACCCCAGGGGTTCACCCCTCCACTTT
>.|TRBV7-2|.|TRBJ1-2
CASTDGINPLTFYGYTF
TGTGCCAGCACCGACGGGATTAACCCTTTAACTTTCTATGGCTACACCTTC
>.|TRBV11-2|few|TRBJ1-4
CASSTRGLNEKLFF
TGTGCCAGCAGCACCCGGGGCCTTAATGAAAAACTGTTTTTT
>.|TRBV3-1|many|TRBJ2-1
CASSQDWGWDEQFF
TGTGCCAGCAGCCAAGACTGGGGGTGGGATGAGCAGTTCTTC
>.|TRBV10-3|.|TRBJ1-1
CASEAREQGVVYTEAFF
TGTGCCTCAGAGGCCCGTGAACAGGGAGTGGTCTACACTGAAGCTTTCTTT
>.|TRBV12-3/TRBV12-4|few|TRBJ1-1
CASSLGGTLNTEAFF
TGTGCCAGCAGTTTAGGGGGGACCCTGAACACTGAAGCTTTCTTT
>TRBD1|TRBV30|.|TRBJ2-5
CAWTPTGGVQETQYF
TGTGCCTGGACCCCGACAGGGGGCGTCCAAGAGACCCAGTACTTC
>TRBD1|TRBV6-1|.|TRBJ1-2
CASSEYRGNYGYTF
TGTGCCAGCAGTGAGTACAGGGGAAACTATGGCTACACCTTC
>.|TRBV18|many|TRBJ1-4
CASSPSAGPNEKLFF
TGTGCCAGCTCACCGAGTGCAGGGCCTAATGAAAAACTGTTTTTT
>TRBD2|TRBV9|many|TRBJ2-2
CASKRGPNTGELFF
TGTGCCAGCAAGCGGGGGCCGAACACCGGGGAGCTGTTTTTT
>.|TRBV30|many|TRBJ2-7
CAVSTGGGAEQYF
TGTGCGGTATCCACAGGGGGGGGAGCCGAGCAGTACTTC
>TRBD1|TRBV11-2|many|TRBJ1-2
CASRLGTGYGYTF
TGTGCCAGCAGACTCGGGACAGGGTATGGCTACACCTTC
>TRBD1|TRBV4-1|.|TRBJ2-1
CASSPSTGGFDNEQFF
TGCGCCAGCAGCCCATCCACAGGGGGCTTCGACAATGAGCAGTTCTTC
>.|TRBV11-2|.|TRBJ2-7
CASSPSDNSYEQYF
TGTGCCAGCAGCCCGTCGGACAACTCCTACGAGCAGTACTTC
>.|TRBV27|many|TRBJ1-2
CASSLSGSYGYTF
TGTGCCAGCAGTTTATCAGGGAGCTATGGCTACACCTTC
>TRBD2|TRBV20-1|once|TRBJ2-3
CSARGGLARGGSTDTQYF
TGCAGTGCTAGGGGGGGACTAGCGCGGGGGGGTAGCACAGATACGCAGTATTTT
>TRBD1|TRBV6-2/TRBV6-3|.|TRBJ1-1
CASSSFSDRMNTEAFF
TGTGCCAGCAGCTCGTTCTCGGACAGGATGAACACTGAAGCTTTCTTT
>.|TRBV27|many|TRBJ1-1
CASSLRRTGPAFF
TGTGCCAGCAGTTTGAGAAGGACGGGTCCGGCTTTCTTT
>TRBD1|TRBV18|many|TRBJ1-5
CASSRRQGASNQPQHF
TGTGCCAGCTCACGTCGACAGGGGGCAAGCAATCAGCCCCAGCATTTT
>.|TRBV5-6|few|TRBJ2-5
CASSLAVGSGETQYF
TGTGCCAGCAGCTTGGCCGTGGGGTCCGGAGAGACCCAGTACTTC
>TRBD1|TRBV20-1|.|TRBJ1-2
CSASGGHRGDYGYTF
TGCAGTGCTAGTGGGGGGCACAGGGGTGACTATGGCTACACCTTC
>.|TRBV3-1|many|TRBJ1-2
CASSQGNSLYGYTF
TGTGCCAGCAGCCAAGGGAACAGCCTCTATGGCTACACCTTC
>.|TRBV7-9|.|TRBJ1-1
CASRASGDTEAFF
TGTGCCAGCAGAGCGTCAGGGGACACTGAAGCTTTCTTT
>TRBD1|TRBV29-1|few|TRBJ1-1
CSVEETGVGTEAFF
TGCAGCGTTGAAGAGACAGGGGTGGGCACTGAAGCTTTCTTT
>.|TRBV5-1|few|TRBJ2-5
CASSLGPVSEETQYF
TGCGCCAGCAGCTTGGGGCCAGTCTCCGAAGAGACCCAGTACTTC
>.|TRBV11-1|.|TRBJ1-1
CASSLRFRRGNTEAFF
TGTGCCAGCAGCTTAAGGTTTCGGCGGGGGAACACTGAAGCTTTCTTT
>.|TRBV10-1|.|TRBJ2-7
CASSGPPGEQYF
TGCGCCAGCAGCGGACCTCCGGGGGAGCAGTACTTC
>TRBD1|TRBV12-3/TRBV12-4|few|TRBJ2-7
CASSKGQGKQYF
TGTGCCAGCAGTAAGGGACAGGGGAAGCAGTACTTC
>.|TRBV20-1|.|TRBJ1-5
CSARDRGRNNQPQHF
TGCAGTGCTAGAGATCGGGGCCGGAACAATCAGCCCCAGCATTTT
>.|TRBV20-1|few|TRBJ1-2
CSASQGLGYTF
TGCAGTGCTAGCCAGGGTTTGGGCTACACCTTC
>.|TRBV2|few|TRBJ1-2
CASSEALRGRDYGYTF
TGTGCCAGCAGTGAAGCGCTTCGGGGGCGCGACTATGGCTACACCTTC
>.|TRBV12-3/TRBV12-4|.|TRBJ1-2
CASSLALGIDGYTF
TGTGCCAGCAGTTTAGCTCTGGGTATCGATGGCTACACCTTC
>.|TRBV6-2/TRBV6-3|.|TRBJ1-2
CASSYSVTDGYTF
TGTGCCAGCAGTTACTCCGTGACAGATGGCTACACCTTC
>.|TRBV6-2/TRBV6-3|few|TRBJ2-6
CASSGRGLQASGANVLTF
TGTGCCAGCAGTGGACGGGGGTTACAGGCTTCTGGGGCCAACGTCCTGACTTTC
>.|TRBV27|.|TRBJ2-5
CASSSSPGTQYF
TGTGCCAGCAGTTCCAGCCCCGGGACCCAGTACTTC
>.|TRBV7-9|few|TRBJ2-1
CASSRSGSSYNEQFF
TGTGCCAGCAGCCGTAGCGGTAGCTCCTACAATGAGCAGTTCTTC
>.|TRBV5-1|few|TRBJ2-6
CASSFLGANVLTF
TGCGCCAGCAGCTTTCTTGGGGCCAACGTCCTGACTTTC
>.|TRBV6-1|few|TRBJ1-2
CANHQGLDGYTF
TGTGCCAACCACCAGGGGTTGGATGGCTACACCTTC
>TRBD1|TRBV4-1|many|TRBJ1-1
CASSQPDRPEAFF
TGCGCCAGCAGCCAACCGGACAGGCCTGAAGCTTTCTTT
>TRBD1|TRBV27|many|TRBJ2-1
CASSSSGQGFNEQFF
TGTGCCAGCAGTTCATCGGGACAGGGGTTCAATGAGCAGTTCTTC
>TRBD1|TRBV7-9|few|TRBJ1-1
CANQMADRGTEAFF
TGTGCCAACCAGATGGCGGACAGGGGAACTGAAGCTTTCTTT
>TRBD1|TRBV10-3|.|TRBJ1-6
CATRGQGNSPLHF
TGTGCCACTAGGGGACAGGGGAATTCACCCCTCCACTTT
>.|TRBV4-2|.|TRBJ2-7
CASSLTTADSSYEQYF
TGTGCCAGCAGCCTAACGACAGCGGATAGCTCCTACGAGCAGTACTTC
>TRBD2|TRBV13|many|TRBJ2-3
CASSLVLAGGTQYF
TGTGCCAGCAGCTTAGTACTAGCGGGAGGTACGCAGTATTTT
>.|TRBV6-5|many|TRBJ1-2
CASSYSQEGVINGYTF
TGTGCCAGCAGTTACTCGCAGGAGGGGGTCATAAATGGCTACACCTTC
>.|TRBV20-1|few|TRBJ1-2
CSAPTTGQKSYGYTF
TGCAGTGCCCCAACTACGGGACAAAAATCCTATGGCTACACCTTC
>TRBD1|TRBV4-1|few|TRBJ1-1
CASSTRGGQGNTEAFF
TGCGCCAGCAGCACCCGGGGGGGACAGGGCAACACTGAAGCTTTCTTT